This T cell receptor (beta chain) was obtained from a study of T cells in Graves' hyperthyroidism and ophthalmopathy (dated by TCRdb to the late 2010s). Background on the whole study: Peripheral blood samples were taken at initial diagnosis, before any treatment was given. To identify TCR V-J signatures that set the groups apart, the researchers used a discovery cohort of 100 patients, made up of around 42 with Graves' ophthalmopathy and 57 with stable Graves' hyperthyroidism. Prospective prediction of ophthalmopathy was tested in an independent validation cohort consisting of some 20 hyperthyroidism patients and around 16 patients who later progressed to ophthalmopathy. The roughly 90 discovery patients were divided at random into training and test sets in a 7:3 ratio. In about six Graves' hyperthyroidism patients, the study also compared T-cell repertoires from thyroid tissue with T-cell repertoires from blood. Once sampling was done, hyperthyroidism patients were given methimazole at a starting dose of 30 mg daily, whereas ophthalmopathy patients were given high-dose intravenous methylprednisolone. According to the paper, TCR Vbeta CDR3 sequencing was carried out on 135 peripheral blood samples, which came from fewer than 50 ophthalmopathy, under 85 hyperthyroidism and approximately 17 progressor patients. Points the paper makes about the study in general: In validation, the model predicted progression to ophthalmopathy a median of roughly 6.2 months before onset, with about 64% sensitivity and 72.22% specificity. Sample size was not statistically predetermined, and blinding of investigators to group allocation was not performed. Most expanded thyroid clonotypes (frequency above 0.001) were also found in blood, which suggests that blood repertoires may mirror thyroid immune responses. In cross-validation, a model built on a 13 V-J signature told ophthalmopathy apart from stable hyperthyroidism with under 90% sensitivity and roughly 81% specificity, and in testing the same model reached 80%/75%.

The TCR beta CDR3 regions were amplified from RNA transcripts. The TCR CDR3 was subjected to a first round of RT-PCR using the HTBI primer set and the Qiagen OneStep RT-PCR kit. A second multiplex PCR round built the libraries, followed by size selection and purification. Sequencing of the libraries was done on an Illumina HiSeq2000 using paired-end 100 bp reads. The source study handled its data this way. SOAPnuke was used to process the raw data, throwing out any read that contained adapters or uncalled bases, had a mean Phred below 15, or lacked an exact constant-primer or identifier match. COPE v1.2.5 was used to merge high-quality paired reads, and clonotypes were defined as unique nucleotide sequences. MiTCR v1.1 was used to align clonotypes to the IMGT TRBV, TRBD and TRBJ reference segments. Analysis was restricted to V-J combinations with a frequency above 0.0001, which covered about 99% of repertoires. A TCS score was defined as the ratio between F50 (clonal expansion) and ExV (chaos), using BLOSUM62-based TCRdist between CDR3 peptides within each V-J. Welch's t-statistics and random forest reduced some 510 V-J features to around 14, which were used in a naive Bayes classifier (R e1071). TCRdb itself trimmed the public reads at Q25 with fastp, ran MiXCR and retained productive beta chains. Each entry is one CDR3 protein sequence, shown with its most common DNA and genes. TCRdb, not the authors, supplied the V and J calls. This sample has 410,000 or so distinct CDR3 sequences in its table, and roughly 14% of those were observed once. In total, the top ten clones hold under 15% of the sample.

In the ophthalmopathy patients, disease was moderately to severely active, with a Clinical Activity Score of 3 or more, a NOSPECS grade of 4 or more, and a duration of less than 3 months. The study excluded patients with uncontrolled infections, other autoimmune diseases, pregnancy or lactation. Diagnoses were established on the basis of clinical symptoms, serum thyroxine and TRAb, thyroid ultrasound, and orbital computed tomography. PBMCs were isolated from 7.5 to 10 ml of fresh peripheral blood by Ficoll-Paque density gradient centrifugation. Total RNA was extracted using Trizol reagent, and RNA quality was assessed on an Agilent 2100 Bioanalyzer. This clonotype has ten or more counts. The antigen this receptor binds is unknown. Per-nucleotide qualities are absent, and no much larger clonotype sits a single base away. Material: blood. This receptor was taken from a man aged 18 to 30 with Graves' ophthalmopathy.

This receptor has the CDR3 CASRDEEHYGYTF. The sequence in DNA is TGTGCCAGCAGAGACGAGGAGCACTATGGCTACACCTTC. The chain was built from TRBV6-1 and TRBJ1-2, with the D segment identity uncertain. Spanning cysteine to phenylalanine, the CDR3 consists of 13 amino acids. Only the CDR3 region is kept as DNA, spanning 39 bases read in frame from base 1. Via the germline V gene, CDR1 is MNHNS and CDR2 SASEGT. V and J are truncated by 6 bases and 3 bases respectively, leaving an intervening sequence of 11 bases.